The entry below describes one TCR beta chain. Its target is unknown. This CDR3 region has 13 residues. V was clipped by 8 bases and J by 7 bases, with 17 bases between them. From germline, CDR1 is ENHRY and CDR2 SYGVKD. This record belongs to a study of blood T cells in healthy people across ages. General study results and limits: Age showed a roughly linear inverse relationship with TCR beta diversity per million T cells.

Isolation of PBMCs gave at least 6.5 million cells per sample. There were at least 6 micrograms of total RNA extracted from every sample. A second PCR, run for roughly 7 to 11 cycles, used a sample-barcoded 5' primer plus a J-beta primer mix. Each cDNA molecule was tagged by a template-switch adaptor that had 12 random nucleotides. One entry per CDR3 protein results from TCRdb running MiXCR on the 5' RACE reads. The repertoire holds about 1,400,000 distinct CDR3 sequences, with 42% as singletons. Sequenced sample: blood. V is TRBV10-3 and J is TRBJ1-2, with TRBD1 as a possible D gene (5 bases). This clonotype originated in a woman aged 18-35 years in good health. This CDR3 reads CAIEGTARRGYTF. As DNA, the CDR3 is TGTGCCATCGAGGGGACTGCGCGACGTGGCTACACCTTC.